The 9 T cell receptor beta chains given below trace back to one sample, sequenced in a study of blood T cell repertoires in COVID-19. Clones were read by immunoSEQ multiplex PCR, and TCRdb kept only the in-frame ones, dropping some. The sample lists tens of thousands of clones, 80% to 90% occurring once. Sequenced: peripheral blood. Every receptor here comes from a human donor in a cohort sampled during active COVID-19.

The chain links TRBV7-9 to TRBJ1-5; TRBD1 might be the D (6 bases). Looked up from germline, CDR1 is SEHNR and CDR2 is FQNEAQ (reference sequence). CDR3 size: 13 residues. V lost 1 base and J 5 bases, leaving 6 bases between the germline ends. This CDR3 is CASSLEGDQPQHF. Here the CDR3 DNA reads TGTGCCAGCAGCTTAGAGGGGGATCAGCCCCAGCATTTT.

This chain links TRBV7-9 with TRBJ2-2; D is perhaps TRBD1 (6 bases). Germline lookup yields CDR1 SEHNR and CDR2 FQNEAQ (reference sequence). V lost 4 bases and J lost 5, with 17 bases in between. The CDR3 has 16 residues. The DNA for the CDR3 is TGTGCCAGCAGCTCACCAGAAGGACAGAGTACCGGGGAGCTGTTTTTT. Its translation: CASSSPEGQSTGELFF.

The chain has TRBV27 and TRBJ2-5; possible D gene TRBD1, 5 bases. V lost 2 bases, J lost 2 bases, and 6 bases lay in between. The CDR3 covers 13 residues. Germline-derived CDR1 and CDR2 are MNHEY and SMNVEV (reference sequence). CDR3 protein: CASSLRGQETQYF. CDR3 in DNA: TGTGCCAGCAGTTTAAGGGGACAAGAGACCCAGTACTTC.

The chain recombines TRBV30 with TRBJ2-3; TRBD2 agrees at 7 bases. The CDR3 sequence is 15 residues long. After removal of 3 bases from V and 1 base from J, the junction contained 7 bases not matched to a gene. The germline CDR1 and CDR2 sequences are GTSNPN and SVGIG (reference sequence). CDR3 in DNA: TGTGCCTGGAGCTTCATGGCGGGAGGCACAGATACGCAGTATTTT. This gives the protein CAWSFMAGGTDTQYF.

The chain has TRBV30 and TRBJ2-7; the match to TRBD1 covers 10 bases. The CDR3 loop spans 13 amino acids. After removal of 5 bases from V and 3 bases from J, the junction contained 4 bases not matched to a gene. Germline assignment: CDR1 GTSNPN and CDR2 SVGIG (reference sequence). CDR3 protein: CAWDGDRGYEQYF. DNA of the CDR3: TGTGCCTGGGATGGGGACAGGGGCTACGAGCAGTACTTC. The full variable domain, completed using reference TRBV30 and TRBJ2-7, is SQTIHQWPATLVQPVGSPLSLECTVEGTSNPNLYWYRQAAGRGLQLLFYSVGIGQISSEVPQNLSASRPQDRQFILSSKKLLLSDSGFYLCAWDGDRGYEQYFGPGTRLTVT.

CDR3 in DNA: TGTGCCAGTAGCTCCCGGGGGTCCCCCGCCCAGTACTTC. This encodes CASSSRGSPAQYF. The chain couples TRBV19 to TRBJ2-5, with D possibly being TRBD2 (6 bases). Germline values: CDR1 LNHDA, CDR2 SQIVND (reference sequence). Trimming took 6 bases from V and 9 from J, leaving 17 bases between them. CDR3 length: 13 amino acids. Full variable domain (rest looked up from reference TRBV19 and TRBJ2-5): DGGITQSPKYLFRKEGQNVTLSCEQNLNHDAMYWYRQDPGQGLRLIYYSQIVNDFQKGDIAEGYSVSREKKESFPLTVTSAQKNPTAFYLCASSSRGSPAQYFGPGTRLLVL.

The J gene is TRBJ1-1, the V gene TRBV27; D ambiguous. This CDR3 has 14 amino acids. Germline CDR1 reads MNHEY; CDR2 reads SMNVEV (reference sequence). Trimming took 2 bases from V and 3 from J, leaving 10 bases between them. For the CDR3, the DNA is TGTGCCAGCAGTTTAAGACGGCAGGACACTGAAGCTTTCTTT. The encoded protein is CASSLRRQDTEAFF.

J is TRBJ1-5 and V is TRBV7-2, with 7 bases lining up with TRBD1. The CDR3 spans 14 residues. The junction had 8 bases not matched to a gene; V was cut back by 5 bases and J by 7 bases. Germline lookup yields CDR1 SGHTA and CDR2 FQGNSA. The CDR3 nucleotides are TGTGCCAGCAGCACAGGGGAAACCGTCCAGCCCCAGCATTTT. Protein sequence: CASSTGETVQPQHF.

The chain combines TRBV7-9 with TRBJ2-7, with 9 bases aligning to TRBD1. Trimming removed 6 bases from V and 7 bases from J; junction bases left unmatched: 13. In germline, CDR1 is SEHNR, CDR2 FQNEAQ (reference sequence). This CDR3 is 15 amino acids long. Here the CDR3 DNA reads TGTGCCAGCAGACCACTCCGGGACAGGGCCCCGGAGCAGTACTTC. Translating gives CASRPLRDRAPEQYF.